These T cell receptor beta chains were read from a single sample in a study of TIL therapy for anti-PD-1-resistant metastatic lung cancer. The table came from immunoSEQ multiplex PCR; TCRdb's copy has only in-frame clones and leaves some out. The profile covers more than 90,000 clones, with 65% appearing a single time and over 9.5% taken by the ten largest. The starting material was tumor tissue, obtained at baseline. These receptors originate from a person aged 25-85 years with non-small cell lung cancer. CDR3s leave out the opening cysteine and the closing phenylalanine or tryptophan. The order of the fields is V gene, J gene, CDR3 protein.

TRBV4-1,TRBJ1-1,ASSQLSREAF
TRBV28,TRBJ2-7,ASSLPGTYEQY
TRBV5-1,TRBJ2-1,ASGLPPNEQF
TRBV6-5,TRBJ2-1,ASSRTLYNEQF
TRBV12-3/TRBV12-4,TRBJ2-7,ASSLQGAYEQY
TRBV5-1,TRBJ2-2,ASSHPNTGELF
TRBV25-1,TRBJ1-2,ASSDDTGPNYGYT
TRBV6-5,TRBJ1-6,ASRTGNSPLH
TRBV5-6,TRBJ2-1,ASSQKARVVFNEQF
TRBV19,TRBJ1-4,ASSMRDTFEKLF
TRBV4-1,TRBJ2-5,ASSQGLAGGQVGETQY
TRBV5-1,TRBJ2-7,ASSGRQGSWDEQY
TRBV19,TRBJ1-5,ASSFGTVSQPQH
TRBV5-1,TRBJ2-6,ASHREAGANVLT
TRBV9,TRBJ2-7,ASSVGAGGRIGYEQY
TRBV6-2/TRBV6-3,TRBJ2-4,ASSYSLTGGKNIQY
TRBV3-1/TRBV3-2,TRBJ1-1,ASSRDVTEAF
TRBV7-2,TRBJ2-1,ASSSLPGLAGKGYNEQF
TRBV7-2,TRBJ2-7,ASSLVGVEPYEQY
TRBV19,TRBJ2-7,ASSMPGPTS
TRBV28,TRBJ1-5,ASALVSNQPQH
TRBV9,TRBJ1-1,ASSDPGEAF
TRBV27,TRBJ1-5,ASTFRQARDSNQPQH
TRBV14,TRBJ2-5,ASSQLAGVVQETQY